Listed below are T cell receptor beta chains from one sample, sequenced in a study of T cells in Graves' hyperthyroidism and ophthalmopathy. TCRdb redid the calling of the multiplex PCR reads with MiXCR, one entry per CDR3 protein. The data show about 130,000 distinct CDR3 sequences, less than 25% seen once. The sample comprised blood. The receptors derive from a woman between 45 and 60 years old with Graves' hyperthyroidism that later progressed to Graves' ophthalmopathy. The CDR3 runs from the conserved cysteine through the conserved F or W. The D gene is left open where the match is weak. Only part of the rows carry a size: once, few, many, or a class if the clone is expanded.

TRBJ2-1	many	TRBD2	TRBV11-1	CATRPLPWLAGVVEQFF	TGTGCCACCCGCCCCCTCCCGTGGCTAGCGGGAGTTGTTGAGCAGTTCTTC
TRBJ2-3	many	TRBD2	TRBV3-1	CASSQGLAGVNTQYF	TGTGCCAGCAGCCAAGGATTAGCGGGAGTAAATACGCAGTATTTT
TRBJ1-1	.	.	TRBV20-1	CSASGDTSFNTEAFF	TGCAGTGCTAGTGGGGACACATCATTTAACACTGAAGCTTTCTTT
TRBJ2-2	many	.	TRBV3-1	CAPTPPRERDTGELFF	TGTGCCCCCACTCCCCCCCGGGAAAGAGACACCGGGGAGCTGTTTTTT
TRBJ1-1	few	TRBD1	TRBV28	CASSHLGQGARTEAFF	TGTGCCAGCAGCCACCTCGGACAGGGGGCGCGTACTGAAGCTTTCTTT
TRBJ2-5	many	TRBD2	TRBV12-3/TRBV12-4	CASSLTSGRKTQYF	TGTGCCAGCAGCCTTACTAGCGGGAGAAAGACCCAGTACTTC
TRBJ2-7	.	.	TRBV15	CATSRDRDHEQYF	TGTGCCACCAGCAGAGATCGGGATCACGAGCAGTACTTC
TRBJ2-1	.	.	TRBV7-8	CASSLALVAGSNEQFF	TGTGCCAGCAGCTTAGCGCTGGTGGCCGGGTCCAATGAGCAGTTCTTC
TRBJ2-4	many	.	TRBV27	CASSALLGRAKNIQYF	TGTGCCAGCAGTGCCCTCCTGGGGAGAGCCAAAAACATTCAGTACTTC
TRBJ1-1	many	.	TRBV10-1	CASRTNTGRNTEAFF	TGCGCCAGCAGGACTAATACCGGACGTAACACTGAAGCTTTCTTT
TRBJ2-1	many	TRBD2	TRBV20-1	CSVRPGLAGGGSYNEQFF	TGCAGTGTCCGGCCGGGACTAGCGGGAGGGGGGTCCTACAATGAGCAGTTCTTC
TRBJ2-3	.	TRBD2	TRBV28	CASSLLRGGPRVAQYF	TGTGCCAGCAGTTTATTGAGGGGAGGGCCTCGGGTTGCGCAGTATTTT
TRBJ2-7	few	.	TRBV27	CASSPYRGAPRPSYEQYF	TGTGCCAGCAGTCCCTATAGAGGGGCCCCAAGACCTTCCTACGAGCAGTACTTC
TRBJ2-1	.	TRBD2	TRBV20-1	CSATSGSVSYNEQFF	TGCAGCGCGACTAGCGGGAGCGTTTCCTACAATGAGCAGTTCTTC
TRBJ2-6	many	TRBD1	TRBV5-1	CASSSGTGTGGANVLTF	TGCGCCAGCAGCTCCGGGACAGGGACTGGTGGGGCCAACGTCCTGACTTTC
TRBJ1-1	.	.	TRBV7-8	CASSLTIGTEAFF	TGTGCCAGCAGCCTGACTATAGGAACTGAAGCTTTCTTT
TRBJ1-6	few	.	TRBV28	CASTLDTPYNSPLHF	TGTGCCAGCACCCTAGACACACCCTATAATTCACCCCTCCACTTT
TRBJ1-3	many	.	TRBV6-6	CASSYSSPGYSGNTIYF	TGTGCCAGCAGTTACTCGAGTCCGGGGTACTCTGGAAACACCATATATTTT
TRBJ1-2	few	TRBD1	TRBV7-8	CASSLTMGQRYGYTF	TGTGCCAGCAGCTTAACGATGGGACAGCGATATGGCTACACCTTC
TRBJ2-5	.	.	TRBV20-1	CSARDGYRVSGETQYF	TGCAGTGCTAGAGACGGTTACCGGGTTTCGGGAGAGACCCAGTACTTC
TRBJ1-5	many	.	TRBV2	CASSVGGSNQPQHF	TGTGCCAGCAGTGTAGGGGGTAGCAATCAGCCCCAGCATTTT
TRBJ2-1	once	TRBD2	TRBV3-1	CASSQNGAGGGYEQFF	TGTGCCAGCAGCCAAAATGGGGCGGGAGGGGGGTATGAGCAGTTCTTC
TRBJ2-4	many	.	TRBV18	CASSPPEGRNIQYF	TGTGCCAGCTCACCACCAGAGGGGAGAAACATTCAGTACTTC
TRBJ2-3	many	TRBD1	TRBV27	CASSLFGRGISDTQYF	TGTGCCAGCAGTTTATTCGGCAGGGGGATATCAGATACGCAGTATTTT
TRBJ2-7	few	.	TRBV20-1	CSAQRQDLDYEQYF	TGCAGTGCCCAAAGACAGGACTTGGACTACGAGCAGTACTTC
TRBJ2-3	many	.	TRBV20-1	CSARRDSYTDTQYF	TGCAGTGCCCGGAGGGACTCCTACACAGATACGCAGTATTTT